This T cell receptor (beta chain) was observed in a study of T cell repertoires in cytomegalovirus infection. Study as a whole: Use of recently identified HLA-C-restricted and well-studied HLA-B-restricted CMV epitopes was part of the study. An indication of both CMV infection and matching HLA type came from public TCR beta signatures.

This clonotype was seen a handful of times. Its antigen remains unidentified. The length of the CDR3 is 15 residues. Germline loops: CDR1 DFQATT, CDR2 SNEGSKA (reference sequence). The ends lost 2 bases at V and 4 bases at J; junction bases unmatched: 6. TCRdb re-called the reads with MiXCR, one entry per CDR3 protein. The table lists more than 250,000 distinct CDR3 sequences, more than 20% of them singletons. General study results and limits: Dominating the ex vivo response were TCR beta clonotypes that were CMV-specific and HLA-C-restricted. Cumulated frequencies of public TCR beta families served to identify carriers of CMV plus the relevant HLA.

The rearrangement uses TRBV20-1 and TRBJ2-2; 8 nucleotides agree with TRBD1. This TCR was recovered from a human donor in good health (CMV status not recorded). Some clones in this sample may be carry-over from other donors' samples. The sequencing here drew on cultured PBMCs, taken from culture after CMV antigen stimulation. The CDR3 is CSARSSRGLTGELFF. The CDR3 DNA reads as TGCAGTGCTAGAAGTAGCAGGGGGCTCACCGGGGAGCTGTTTTTT.